This T cell receptor (beta chain) emerged from a study of shared clonotypes between healthy human individuals. The CDR3 extends over 17 amino acids. The V and J ends lost 4 bases and 2 bases, in that order; junction bases with no gene match: 11. Germline V gene data show CDR1 as SNHLY and CDR2 as FYNNEI. Profiled with immunoSEQ multiplex PCR; TCRdb holds only in-frame clones, not every one. The repertoire has more than 2 million clones, roughly 94% of them found once; the top ten carry around 0.13%. The receptor was derived from a man between 18 and 29 years old in good health. The sequenced material came from naive CD4+ T cells sorted from blood. Described subset: CD45RA+ positively selected. The V call is TRBV2, the J call TRBJ2-3; TRBD1 agrees at 8 bases. CDR3 DNA sequence: TGTGCCAGCAGTGCTATCTTCAGGGGGCTGGTCACAGATACGCAGTATTTT. As protein: CASSAIFRGLVTDTQYF.